This is a list of T cell receptor beta chains from one sample in a study of T cell repertoires in cytomegalovirus infection. Via MiXCR, TCRdb re-called the reads, giving one row per CDR3 protein. The data contain 150,000 to 200,000 distinct CDR3 sequences, about 20% of them singletons. Sequencing was done on a sample of PBMCs. The receptors originated from a human donor in good health (CMV status not recorded). Some clones in this sample may be carry-over from other donors' samples. The CDR3 runs from the conserved cysteine through the conserved F or W. D genes are given only for firm matches. Clone size is not always given. Where it is, it says once, few, many or a class for expanded clones.

cdr3_nt cdr3_aa clone_size j_call d_call v_call
TGTGCCTCCCTAGCGGGAGTTGGGACAGATACGCAGTATTTT CASLAGVGTDTQYF many TRBJ2-3 TRBD2 TRBV7-8
TGTGCCAGCAGGAATAGGGACAGGGGGCTCACTGAAGCTTTCTTT CASRNRDRGLTEAFF NA TRBJ1-1 TRBD1 TRBV12-3/TRBV12-4
TGTGCCAGCAACCAGGGGAGATCCTACAATGAGCAGTTCTTC CASNQGRSYNEQFF few TRBJ2-1 NA TRBV2
TGTGCCAGCAGCAACAGTAGGGTAGCTTTCTTT CASSNSRVAFF many TRBJ1-1 NA TRBV7-8
TGCAGCGTGGGGGAGGTCGCTGAAGCTTTCTTT CSVGEVAEAFF once TRBJ1-1 NA TRBV29-1
TGCAGCGTTGGGAGTCTAGCGGAAGGCGAGCAGTACTTC CSVGSLAEGEQYF many TRBJ2-7 TRBD2 TRBV29-1
TGTGCCAGCAGACCCCTAGGGGGAGCCACAGATACGCAGTATTTT CASRPLGGATDTQYF many TRBJ2-3 NA TRBV7-2
TGTGCCAGCAGCTTAGGACGGGATAATTCACCCCTCCACTTT CASSLGRDNSPLHF many TRBJ1-6 NA TRBV7-2
TGTGCCAGCAGCTCCTTCCGGGGCGGCAATCAGCCCCAGCATTTT CASSSFRGGNQPQHF many TRBJ1-5 NA TRBV7-2
TGTGCCAGCAGTCTCCCGGCAGGACAGACTCCCGAGCAGTACTTC CASSLPAGQTPEQYF few TRBJ2-7 NA TRBV11-1
TGTGCCACCAGTGATTTGCGAGGGACTGGGGGCACAGATACGCAGTATTTT CATSDLRGTGGTDTQYF many TRBJ2-3 NA TRBV24-1
TGTGCCAGCAGTTTCATTTCAGGGGGCGGCGGGGAGCTGTTTTTT CASSFISGGGGELFF few TRBJ2-2 TRBD1 TRBV12-3/TRBV12-4
TGTGCCAGCAGTCCCGGACTAGCGGGAGAGTATCCGTACTTC CASSPGLAGEYPYF NA TRBJ2-7 TRBD2 TRBV28
TGCGCCAGCAGCGACCCCGGGACAGCGGGGCCCGGGGGGCTGTTTTTT CASSDPGTAGPGGLFF NA TRBJ2-2 NA TRBV5-1
TGTGCCAGCAGCCAGGACAGGGCCCCTCAGCCCCAGCATTTT CASSQDRAPQPQHF few TRBJ1-5 TRBD1 TRBV7-2
TGTGCCAGCAGCTTAGGACCGGGACTAGCTGTCGAGCAGTACTTC CASSLGPGLAVEQYF many TRBJ2-7 TRBD2 TRBV7-8
TGCAGTGCCCTCGAGCGGTTGCACTCCTACAATGAGCAGTTCTTC CSALERLHSYNEQFF NA TRBJ2-1 NA TRBV20-1
TGCAGTGCTAGTCGAGGACTAGCGGAGACCCAGTACTTC CSASRGLAETQYF few TRBJ2-5 TRBD2 TRBV20-1